This T cell receptor beta chain was recovered during a study of blood T cell repertoires in COVID-19 (dated by TCRdb to about 2020). General notes on the study: Samples from collaborators originated in the United States, Italy and Spain and spanned both the acute and convalescent phases of COVID-19. Samples came from the ongoing ImmuneRACE study (first 160 participants) plus 1,254 subjects from 6 global collaborators. The material from the prospective study consisted of cDNA or gDNA derived from T cells, B-cell-depleted T cells, or PBMCs. The dataset comprised deeply sampled blood TCRbeta repertoires from subjects exposed to, actively infected with, or recovered from COVID-19. HLA class I and class II types, where available, came from metadata supplied by the sample provider rather than from assay-based typing. A freely available public database, intended as a resource for researchers studying the immune response to SARS-CoV-2, is where the repertoires were released. Nearly every sample came with metadata listing a de-identified subject ID, COVID-19 status, age in years and sex.

The paper as a whole reports these results and caveats: Clinical and demographic metadata were provided uncurated, with the amount varying by source and participant.

Each collaborating institution followed its own protocols to collect whole blood in K2EDTA tubes. For TCRbeta analysis, collaborators shipped samples as frozen whole blood, isolated PBMCs, or DNA extracted from either of those sample types. From its cysteine to its phenylalanine, the CDR3 spans 13 amino acids. Only the CDR3 portion is preserved as DNA: 39 bases, with reading frame beginning at the first base. Trimming accounts for 5 bases at V and 3 bases at J, while the number of junction bases matched to no gene is 4. Comment on this clone: Its antigen target is currently unknown. No per-base quality is available; no much larger clone lies one base away. Within the sample, other DNA sequences also encode this same CDR3.

TCRbeta CDR3 regions were amplified from genomic DNA by means of the immunoSEQ Assay, a bias-controlled multiplex PCR. In the original analysis: The number of nucleated cells in each sample was estimated from the amplification of reference gene primers within the assay. To quantify the absolute abundance of each unique TCRbeta CDR3 rearrangement, sequence reads were collapsed and filtered. For each sample, productive Simpson clonality was calculated by taking the square root of Simpson's diversity index across productive rearrangements. Drawn from immuneACCESS, this table holds only the in-frame rearrangements with V and J called that TCRdb kept. Clones are partly lost; checked studies trace under half to an unresolved V gene and leave the rest unexplained. D and trimming come from the DNA, and the V and J calls and clone size come from that table. The sample profile shows over 250,000 clones; roughly nine tenths of them were found once. In total, the top ten clones hold roughly 2.2% of the sample.

This TCR derives from a man aged 50 to 59 with acute or convalescent COVID-19. The chain couples TRBV12-3 or TRBV12-4 to TRBJ2-7; a stretch of 7 junction bases matches TRBD1. Sequences were obtained from peripheral blood. The encoded CDR3 is CASSRDRNYEQYF. The DNA is as follows: TGTGCCAGCAGTAGGGACAGAAACTACGAGCAGTACTTC.